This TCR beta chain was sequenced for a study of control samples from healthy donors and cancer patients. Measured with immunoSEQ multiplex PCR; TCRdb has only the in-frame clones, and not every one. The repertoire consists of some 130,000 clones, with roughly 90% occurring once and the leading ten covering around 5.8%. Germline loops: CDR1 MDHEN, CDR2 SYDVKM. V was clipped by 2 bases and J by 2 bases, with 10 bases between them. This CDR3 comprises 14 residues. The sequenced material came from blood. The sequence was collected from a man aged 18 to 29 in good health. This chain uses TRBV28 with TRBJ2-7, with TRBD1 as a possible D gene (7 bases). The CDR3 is CASSLQGEAYEQYF. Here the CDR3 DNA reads TGTGCCAGCAGTTTACAGGGGGAGGCCTACGAGCAGTACTTC.